This section outlines one T cell receptor beta chain sequence together with its context. Its antigen is not known. This sample is part of a study of T-cell reconstitution after alpha-beta-depleted transplantation in children. As it was prepared, the TCRbeta library received unique molecular identifiers. Using its own MiXCR run on the PCR reads, TCRdb lists one record per CDR3 protein. Here the sample spans about a million distinct CDR3 sequences, roughly 31% being singletons. V lost 4 bases to trimming and J lost 5 bases; unmatched junction nucleotides: 6. The CDR3 is made up of 15 amino acids. Germline V gene sequence: CDR1 SGDLS, CDR2 YYNGEE. Study-wide results and limits: Alpha-beta T cells about two months after transplant reportedly derived from several hundred expanded graft clones.

The receptor was isolated from a boy under three years old who had a stem cell transplant for SCID, so the T cells may come from the graft donor. The chain recombines TRBV9 with TRBJ2-3; TRBD1 matches 11 bases. The starting material was PBMCs, mostly from graft donor cells, obtained 360 days after TCRalphabeta/CD19-depleted stem cell transplant. This chain's CDR3 is CASSRGQGAVDTQYF. The CDR3 DNA reads as TGTGCCAGCAGCAGAGGACAGGGGGCGGTAGATACGCAGTATTTT.